Following are 25 T cell receptor beta chains from one sample sequenced in a study of blood T cells in healthy people across ages. A sample-barcoded 5' primer and a J-beta primer mix were used in a second PCR of roughly 7 to 11 cycles. MiXCR, run by TCRdb on the 5' RACE reads, gives a single entry per CDR3 protein. The data show approximately 800,000 distinct CDR3 sequences, roughly 25% seen once. This sample also belongs to another study, concerning T cells of mothers and their children.

Sequenced material: blood. Every receptor here comes from a boy aged 5 to 17 in good health.

The CDR3 here is CSARGLGQGDPYEQYF. The CDR3 DNA is TGCAGTGCTAGAGGATTGGGGCAGGGGGATCCCTACGAGCAGTACTTC. The rearrangement joins TRBV20-1 to TRBJ2-7; 7 nucleotides match TRBD1. Germline V lookup: CDR1 DFQATT, CDR2 SNEGSKA (reference sequence). V shed 1 base and J 2 bases; nucleotides not matched to a gene: 11. The CDR3 loop spans 16 amino acids.

J is TRBJ2-1 and V is TRBV15, with D perhaps matching TRBD2 (5 bases). The V and J ends lost 6 bases and 8 bases respectively, with 17 bases between them. CDR3 length: 14 residues. Germline V lookup: CDR1 LNHNV, CDR2 YYDKDF (reference sequence). The CDR3 region is CATSGRSGGDEQFF. CDR3 nucleotides: TGTGCCACCAGTGGTCGCAGCGGTGGAGATGAGCAGTTCTTC.

In this sample, this clonotype turned up a few times. J is TRBJ2-7 and V is TRBV20-1, with D perhaps TRBD1 (5 bases). This CDR3 comprises 14 residues. V lost 0 bases, J lost 3 bases, and 12 bases lay in between. The germline V gene encodes CDR1 DFQATT and CDR2 SNEGSKA (reference sequence). CDR3 in amino acids: CSARDPRQNYEQYF. CDR3 coding DNA: TGCAGTGCTAGAGATCCCCGACAGAACTACGAGCAGTACTTC.

This clonotype was picked up one time. The genes are TRBV12-3 or TRBV12-4 and TRBJ2-7; D call uncertain. This CDR3 spans 13 amino acids. Trimming removed 6 bases at V and 9 bases at J, with 18 bases between. The CDR3 nucleotides are TGTGCCAGCAGCCTGTGGCCCGACGTAAGGCAGTACTTC. Protein sequence: CASSLWPDVRQYF.

This clonotype was seen more than once but under ten times. The V and J genes are TRBV28 and TRBJ1-1; D gene ambiguous. This CDR3 region has 14 residues. The ends were cut back, 6 bases at V and 6 bases at J, with 17 bases in the middle. The germline CDR1 and CDR2 sequences are MDHEN and SYDVKM. CDR3 in amino acids: CASRTLNGVPEAFF. The CDR3 DNA sequence: TGTGCCAGCAGGACCCTGAATGGGGTCCCTGAAGCTTTCTTT.

This clonotype was counted between two and nine times. The V and J genes are TRBV4-3 and TRBJ2-1; TRBD2 aligns across 8 bases. V lost 4 bases to trimming and J lost 4 bases; unmatched junction nucleotides: 6. In germline, CDR1 is LGHNA, CDR2 YSLEER. This CDR3 spans 15 amino acids. The CDR3 DNA follows: TGCGCCAGCAGCCTAAGCGGGGGAGATTACAATGAGCAGTTCTTC. Translated, it gives CASSLSGGDYNEQFF.

This clonotype was seen only a few times. This chain connects TRBV20-1 to TRBJ2-5; TRBD2 matches 12 bases. V dropped 5 bases and J dropped 0; count of bases not matched to a gene: 7. This CDR3 has 16 residues. CDR1 is DFQATT and CDR2 is SNEGSKA in the germline V gene (reference sequence). In DNA, the CDR3 is TGCAGTGCTCGAGGACTAGCGGGGAGGTACCAAGAGACCCAGTACTTC. This encodes CSARGLAGRYQETQYF.

This clonotype was found a few times. V gene TRBV6-6 combines with J gene TRBJ1-2, with unresolved D. Germline V lookup: CDR1 MNHNY, CDR2 SVGAGI (reference sequence). Trimming removed 5 bases from V and 8 bases from J, with 12 bases in between. This CDR3 spans 12 amino acids. CDR3 sequence reads: CASSTQSLGYTF. CDR3 bases: TGTGCCAGCAGTACCCAGAGCCTCGGCTACACCTTC.

In its sample, this clonotype was seen a few times. The rearrangement links TRBV6-1 to TRBJ2-5; D is unresolved. The J call is in doubt because the DNA end fits TRBJ2-1 better. Germline assignment: CDR1 MNHNS and CDR2 SASEGT. The CDR3 contains 14 residues. In DNA, the CDR3 is TGTGCCAGCACTACACCTTGGATGGACAATGAGCAGTTCTTC. Translated, it gives CASTTPWMDNEQFF.

This clonotype has only a few counts. The genes are TRBV3-1 and TRBJ1-1; no firm D call. The germline V gene has CDR1 LGHDT and CDR2 YNNKEL (reference sequence). Trimming removed 2 bases from V and 5 bases from J, with 12 bases in between. This CDR3 contains 14 residues. The CDR3 DNA follows: TGTGCCAGCAGCCAACGTCCCGGCAGGACTGAAGCTTTCTTT. This sequence encodes CASSQRPGRTEAFF.

This clonotype appeared a few times. The DNA for the CDR3 is TGTGCCAGCATGGCACTAGCGGGAGGCCATGAGCAGTTCTTC. Translated: CASMALAGGHEQFF. The rearrangement joins TRBV6-5 to TRBJ2-7; 12 nucleotides align to TRBD2. The end of the DNA fits TRBJ2-1 better, so the J call may be wrong. Germline loops: CDR1 MNHEY, CDR2 SVGAGI. This CDR3 region has 14 residues.

The rearrangement joins TRBV6-2 or TRBV6-3 to TRBJ2-1; 8 bases line up with TRBD1. Losses at the gene ends were 0 bases for V and 1 base for J; bases not matched to a gene: 5. Germline V CDR1 and CDR2: MNHEY, SVGEGT. The CDR3 is made up of 17 amino acids. CDR3 DNA: TGTGCCAGCAGTTACTCGACAGGGGAAATATCCTACAATGAGCAGTTCTTC. Its translation: CASSYSTGEISYNEQFF.

V usage is TRBV20-1 and J usage is TRBJ2-4; perhaps TRBD1 as D (5 bases). The CDR3 length is 14 residues. CDR1 is DFQATT and CDR2 is SNEGSKA in the germline V gene (reference sequence). Trimming left V 2 bases short and J 3 bases short, with 11 bases between. The CDR3 protein is CSARQGFDKNIQYF. As DNA, the CDR3 is TGCAGTGCTAGACAGGGATTTGACAAAAACATTCAGTACTTC.

The chain has TRBV24-1 and TRBJ2-1; the D gene could be TRBD1 or TRBD2 (5 bases each). Trimming removed 4 bases from V and 3 bases from J, with 15 bases in between. The CDR3 length is 16 residues. Germline V lookup: CDR1 KGHDR, CDR2 SFDVKD. The CDR3 is CATSEPPGRGYNEQFF. In DNA form, the CDR3 reads TGTGCCACCAGTGAACCCCCGGGACGGGGCTACAATGAGCAGTTCTTC.

This clonotype has more than one count but fewer than ten. V and J are TRBV2 and TRBJ1-2; 9 nucleotides agree with TRBD1. The CDR3 spans 15 residues. The trim removed 7 bases at V and 4 bases at J, leaving 10 bases unmatched. The germline gives CDR1 SNHLY, CDR2 FYNNEI. CDR3 in amino acids: CASTYGQGRPYGYTF. CDR3 coding DNA: TGTGCCAGCACATACGGACAGGGGAGGCCCTATGGCTACACCTTC.

This clonotype has only a few counts. The CDR3: CASSQYQGDTQYF. CDR3 DNA sequence: TGCGCCAGCAGCCAGTACCAGGGGGATACGCAGTATTTT. J is TRBJ2-3 and V is TRBV4-3, with a tentative D call TRBD1 (6 bases). CDR3 length equals 13 residues. The V gene's germline CDR1 is LGHNA and CDR2 YSLEER. Between the trimmed V and J ends, which lost 3 bases and 6 bases, there was a span of 10 bases.

V gene TRBV6-2 or TRBV6-3 combines with J gene TRBJ2-7; unclear D gene. This CDR3 is 14 amino acids long. Trimming shortened V by 2 bases and J by 2 bases, and 10 bases separated the two germline ends. Germline values: CDR1 MNHEY, CDR2 SVGEGT. For the CDR3, the DNA is TGTGCCAGCAGTTACGCGGTGTTAACCTACGAGCAGTACTTC. Translation gives CASSYAVLTYEQYF.

V usage is TRBV11-2 and J usage is TRBJ2-7; D assignment may be TRBD1 or TRBD2 (5 bases each). From germline, CDR1 is SGHAT and CDR2 FQNNGV. The V and J ends lost 2 bases and 2 bases respectively, with 13 bases between them. CDR3 length equals 15 residues. CDR3 nucleotide sequence: TGTGCCAGCAGCTTAAGTTCCGGGGACCCCTACGAGCAGTACTTC. Its protein is CASSLSSGDPYEQYF.

The V call is TRBV6-5, the J call TRBJ2-1; 12 bases map to TRBD2. V gave up 6 bases and J gave up 6 bases; unmatched junction bases: 6. In germline, CDR1 is MNHEY, CDR2 SVGAGI. The CDR3 extends over 15 amino acids. Here the CDR3 reads CASRRGLAGINEQFF. For the CDR3, the DNA is TGTGCCAGCAGGAGAGGACTAGCGGGAATCAATGAGCAGTTCTTC.

This clonotype was detected a few times. The chain joins TRBV29-1 to TRBJ2-1; D may match TRBD1 or TRBD2 (5 bases each). The CDR3 runs 12 residues. Germline CDR1 and CDR2: SQVTM and ANQGSEA. V shed 1 base and J shed 8 bases, with 9 bases lying between them. CDR3 sequence reads: CSVEGDGDEQFF. The CDR3 nucleotides read TGCAGCGTTGAAGGGGACGGCGATGAGCAGTTCTTC.

CDR3 in DNA: TGTGCCAGCAGCGGCGGGGGGAGCACAGATACGCAGTATTTT. Translated, it gives CASSGGGSTDTQYF. V and J are TRBV7-3 and TRBJ2-3; TRBD2 matches at 8 bases. This CDR3 comprises 14 residues. Looked up from germline, CDR1 is SGHTA and CDR2 is FQGTGA. With V trimmed by 5 bases and J by 0 bases, 1 base remained unmatched.

This clonotype was found many times. The gene calls are TRBV27 and TRBJ2-1; D ambiguous. V lost 6 bases and J 5 bases, leaving 17 bases between the germline ends. Germline-derived CDR1 and CDR2 are MNHEY and SMNVEV (reference sequence). CDR3 length equals 15 residues. CDR3 sequence: CASSPLGSAHNEQFF. DNA for the CDR3: TGTGCCAGCAGCCCCCTAGGAAGCGCTCACAATGAGCAGTTCTTC.

This clonotype showed up many times. The chain has TRBV5-1 and TRBJ2-5; D perhaps matches TRBD2 (5 bases). Germline CDR1 and CDR2: SGHRS and YFSETQ. The CDR3 runs 13 residues. The germline V and J ends were trimmed by 2 bases and 9 bases, with 14 bases remaining between them. The CDR3 sequence is CASSFFTTGAQYF. Here the CDR3 DNA reads TGCGCCAGCAGCTTTTTTACCACCGGGGCCCAGTACTTC. The complete variable domain, with remaining parts taken from reference TRBV5-1 and TRBJ2-5, reads KAGVTQTPRYLIKTRGQQVTLSCSPISGHRSVSWYQQTPGQGLQFLFEYFSETQRNKGNFPGRFSGRQFSNSRSEMNVSTLELGDSALYLCASSFFTTGAQYFGPGTRLLVL.

The chain couples TRBV20-1 to TRBJ2-7, with a possible D match to TRBD1 (5 bases). V lost 3 bases, J lost 1 base, and 10 bases lay in between. Germline V CDR1 and CDR2: DFQATT, SNEGSKA (reference sequence). This CDR3 contains 13 residues. The CDR3: CSARRQRSYEQYF. The DNA for the CDR3 is TGCAGTGCTAGGCGACAGAGGTCCTACGAGCAGTACTTC.

The rearrangement uses TRBV7-2 and TRBJ2-1; D ambiguous. Germline V gene lookup returns CDR1 SGHTA and CDR2 FQGNSA. The ends were cut back, 1 base at V and 5 bases at J, with 9 bases in the middle. CDR3 length: 14 amino acids. The CDR3 nucleotides are TGTGCCAGCAGCTTAGAGTCAGGAAACAATGAGCAGTTCTTC. As protein: CASSLESGNNEQFF.